This T cell receptor beta chain was identified during a study of blood T cell repertoires in COVID-19. Turning to the study itself: The United States, Italy and Spain supplied acute and convalescent COVID-19 samples. PBMCs, B-cell-depleted T cells, or T cells provided the cDNA or gDNA that made up the material.

Authors' data handling: Estimated nucleated cell counts came from reference gene primer amplification. The assay was immunoSEQ multiplex PCR, and TCRdb's table has in-frame clones only and misses some. V and J calls and clone size are those listed in that table; D and trimming were worked out from the DNA. The sample holds 360,000 or so clones; approximately 89% are singletons and the top ten take about 1.8%. The CDR3 is 17 residues long. Germline V gene sequence: CDR1 SQVTM, CDR2 ANQGSEA. V dropped 5 bases and J dropped 4 bases, with 24 bases sitting between them. The sample consisted of PBMCs or T cells enriched from blood (not recorded which). The V call is TRBV29-1, the J call TRBJ2-1, with D tentatively TRBD1 (6 bases). The receptor's source is a woman aged 25 to 39 who had recovered from COVID-19. The CDR3 region is CSVWLATGAHIYNEQFF. The CDR3 region has the DNA TGCAGCGTTTGGTTAGCGACAGGTGCTCACATTTACAATGAGCAGTTCTTC.